This TCR beta chain is drawn from a study of blood T cells in healthy people across ages. Study overall: About one barcoded beta molecule per two T cells was the capture yield of template switching. Notes on the study in general: The study could not conclusively compare naive and antigen-experienced cells, given its unsorted PBMCs.

This clonotype was seen more than once but under ten times. Its antigen remains unknown. CDR3 length equals 15 residues. The ends lost 0 bases at V and 7 bases at J; junction bases unmatched: 3. The germline CDR1 and CDR2 sequences are SGHRS and YFSETQ. Healthy individuals of Caucasian origin from Russia, aged about 6 to 100, served as donors. Donors each provided approximately 9.6 milliliters of peripheral blood. Primed by a sample-barcoded 5' primer and a J-beta primer mix, a second PCR proceeded for 7 to 11 cycles. MiXCR was run by TCRdb on the 5' RACE reads, yielding one entry per CDR3 protein. The table has about 1,000,000 distinct CDR3 sequences, 40% to 45% seen once.

V gene TRBV5-1 combines with J gene TRBJ2-1; 11 nucleotides align to TRBD2. This sequence originates from an older woman in good health. The source material was blood. CDR3 DNA sequence: TGCGCCAGCAGCTTGGTTGTAGCGGGAGGGAATGAGCAGTTCTTC. Translated, it gives CASSLVVAGGNEQFF.